Below, 9 T cell receptor beta chains from the same sample are listed, as sequenced in a study of shared clonotypes between healthy human individuals. Repertoires were generated with immunoSEQ multiplex PCR, while TCRdb's copy carries only in-frame clones and drops some. The sample records about 1.1 million clones, approximately 75% being singletons. Source material: memory CD4+ T cells from PBMCs. Subset noted: CD45RA-negative fraction. Receptor source: a young man in good health. Some clones in this sample may be carry-over from other donors' samples.

The J gene is TRBJ2-7, the V gene TRBV7-9, with TRBD2 identical over 11 bases. V was pared by 5 bases and J by 6 bases, with 9 bases of the junction left unmatched. The germline CDR1 and CDR2 sequences are SEHNR and FQNEAQ (reference sequence). This CDR3 has 15 amino acids. DNA of the CDR3: TGTGCCAGCAGCCTCGCGACTAGCGGGATCAGCGAGCAGTACTTC. It yields the protein CASSLATSGISEQYF.

The chain carries TRBV18 and TRBJ1-5; D gene ambiguous. The V end was cut by 1 base, the J end by 6 bases, with 13 bases between. The CDR3 consists of 15 residues. CDR1 is KGHSH and CDR2 is LQKENI in the germline V gene. In DNA form, the CDR3 reads TGTGCCAGCTCACCACTCAAACGGGGAGGTCAGCCCCAGCATTTT. This codes for CASSPLKRGGQPQHF.

V and J are TRBV5-8 and TRBJ1-1; D unclear. The CDR3 contains 12 residues. V dropped 5 bases and J dropped 7 bases, with 12 bases sitting between them. Germline V CDR1 and CDR2: SGHTS, YDEGEE. The CDR3 DNA follows: TGTGCCAGCAGACTTCCCGGGTTTGAAGCTTTCTTT. It is translated as CASRLPGFEAFF.

The chain uses TRBV5-6 and TRBJ2-3; D is ambiguous. Germline V lookup: CDR1 SGHDT, CDR2 YYEEEE. The V end was cut by 4 bases, the J end by 5 bases, with 14 bases between. The CDR3 consists of 14 residues. The CDR3 region has the DNA TGTGCCAGCAGCACCGGAGCCTTTAGAGATACGCAGTATTTT. This codes for CASSTGAFRDTQYF.

In this sample, this clone turned up a few times. The chain links TRBV28 to TRBJ2-7; 10 nucleotides agree with TRBD2. CDR3 length equals 13 residues. V lost 2 bases and J lost 6; bases outside the gene matches: 1. In germline, CDR1 is MDHEN, CDR2 SYDVKM. DNA for the CDR3: TGTGCCAGCAGTTTACTAGCGGGAGCCGAGCAGTACTTC. Its protein is CASSLLAGAEQYF.

The chain recombines TRBV5-4 with TRBJ2-1; TRBD1 agrees at 9 bases. The CDR3 loop spans 15 amino acids. From germline, CDR1 is SGHNT and CDR2 YYREEE (reference sequence). The V gene end was trimmed by 4 bases and the J gene end by 7 bases; junction bases not matched to a gene: 9. CDR3 amino acids: CASSHDGTGLNEQFF. The CDR3 DNA reads as TGTGCCAGCAGCCACGACGGGACAGGGTTGAATGAGCAGTTCTTC.

V gene TRBV27 combines with J gene TRBJ2-4; 10 bases align to TRBD1. The CDR3 length is 15 residues. Germline loops: CDR1 MNHEY, CDR2 SMNVEV (reference sequence). Trimming took 0 bases from V and 8 from J; bases not matched to a gene: 4. This CDR3 reads CASSLSGTGVDIQYF. Here the CDR3 DNA reads TGTGCCAGCAGTTTATCAGGGACAGGGGTAGACATTCAGTACTTC.

The chain uses TRBV7-9 and TRBJ2-5; D is tentatively TRBD1 or TRBD2 (6 bases each). V lost 5 bases, J lost 7 bases, and 14 bases lay in between. Germline V gene sequence: CDR1 SEHNR, CDR2 FQNEAQ (reference sequence). The CDR3 runs to 13 residues. The CDR3 DNA follows: TGTGCCAGCAGCCCGGGACCGGGGGCGACCCAGTACTTC. This codes for CASSPGPGATQYF.

Concerning this clone itself: A much more abundant neighbour one base away suggests this may be a read error. Other DNA sequences in this specimen translate into the identical CDR3. The V gene is TRBV7-3, the J gene TRBJ2-2; no clear D. V lost 1 base and J lost 1, with 4 bases in between. The CDR3 is 14 residues long. The germline CDR1 and CDR2 sequences are SGHTA and FQGTGA. The CDR3, as DNA: TGTGCCAGCAGCTTAAGGGGGAACACCGGGGAGCTGTTTTTT. Its protein is CASSLRGNTGELFF.